This record concerns one T cell receptor (beta chain) sequence. Its specificity is not known. Libraries were prepared by immunoSEQ multiplex PCR; TCRdb keeps only in-frame clonotypes and omits some of them. The sample records 45,000 to 75,000 clones, 77% being singletons. The CDR3 totals 15 residues. Trimming left V 2 bases short and J 6 bases short, with 14 bases between. Germline loops: CDR1 SGHNT, CDR2 YYREEE (reference sequence). Those with chemo-refractory metastatic non-small-cell lung cancer were treated with focal radiation combined with CTLA-4 blockade using ipilimumab. The sample originates from a study of radiotherapy plus CTLA-4 blockade in lung cancer. Study information: In roughly 17% of patients, objective responses were seen; 31% had disease control. General observations from the study: Dynamics of early blood T cell clones, together with interferon-beta, were reportedly the best predictors of response. Among blood TCR repertoires after radiotherapy plus ipilimumab, tumor-derived clones expanded.

The TCR was taken from a human donor with non-small cell lung cancer who had a partial response to radiotherapy plus ipilimumab. The chain joins TRBV5-4 to TRBJ2-2; maybe TRBD2 (5 bases). Sample: peripheral blood, taken from a patient treated with radiotherapy plus ipilimumab. This CDR3 is CASSFGRSGSGELFF. The CDR3 bases are TGTGCCAGCAGCTTTGGTAGAAGCGGATCCGGGGAGCTGTTTTTT.